Listed here are 23 T cell receptor beta chains from one sample, sequenced in a study of regulatory T cells in long-lasting Graves disease. Libraries of TCR beta came from iRepertoire HTBI primers plus Arm-PCR of CDR3 regions. TCRdb itself ran the multiplex PCR reads through MiXCR, one entry per CDR3 protein. The profile shows around 480,000 distinct CDR3 sequences, 15% to 20% of them singletons. Sample time point: newly diagnosed GD, antithyroid drugs for less than 3 months. TCR sequences were obtained from RNA taken from PBMCs. This sample also appeared in a second study, on T cells in Graves' hyperthyroidism and ophthalmopathy.

Sample: peripheral blood mononuclear cells (PBMCs), taken at new diagnosis, from a patient treated with antithyroid drugs. The receptors derive from a man aged 35-49 years with Graves disease.

The sample holds many counts of this clonotype. The genes are TRBV28 and TRBJ1-2, with D possibly TRBD1 on 5 matching bases. Germline CDR1 is MDHEN and CDR2 is SYDVKM. The CDR3 length is 15 residues. V was trimmed by 3 bases and J by 3 bases, leaving 14 bases between them. CDR3 coding DNA: TGTGCCAGCAGTTTGGGGGGAGGCTTTCACTATGGCTACACCTTC. Its translation is CASSLGGGFHYGYTF.

This clonotype showed up many times. The chain joins TRBV6-9 to TRBJ2-7; 7 bases map to TRBD2. Germline values: CDR1 MNHGY, CDR2 SVAAGI. This CDR3 has 13 residues. Germline trimming cut 4 bases from V and 4 bases from J; bases unmatched to any gene: 4. The CDR3 region has the DNA TGTGCCAGCAGTTTCGATAGCGGGTACGAGCAGTACTTC. Translation gives CASSFDSGYEQYF.

The chain links TRBV7-9 to TRBJ2-7, with D possibly being TRBD1 or TRBD2 (5 bases each). Trimming took 1 base from V and 5 from J, leaving 15 bases between them. The CDR3 runs 15 residues. The germline V gene has CDR1 SEHNR and CDR2 FQNEAQ (reference sequence). CDR3 bases: TGTGCCAGCAGCTTAGGGGACCGGGCGATAAACGAGCAGTACTTC. It is translated as CASSLGDRAINEQYF.

The V call is TRBV6-9, the J call TRBJ2-2; 9 nucleotides line up with TRBD2. Trimming took 3 bases from V and 1 from J; bases not matched to a gene: 6. Germline CDR1 MNHGY, CDR2 SVAAGI. The CDR3 length is 17 residues. The CDR3 is CASSYGLLAGNTGELFF. For the CDR3, the DNA is TGTGCCAGCAGTTACGGGTTACTAGCGGGGAACACCGGGGAGCTGTTTTTT.

This clonotype was detected a few times. This rearrangement joins TRBV2 to TRBJ1-2; 10 bases map to TRBD1. With 7 bases clipped from V and 6 bases from J, the junction kept 8 bases outside the gene matches. CDR1 and CDR2 (germline): SNHLY, FYNNEI. The CDR3 spans 14 residues. CDR3 nucleotides: TGTGCCAGCACTCGATCTGGGACAGGGGATGGCTACACCTTC. Encoded protein: CASTRSGTGDGYTF.

This clonotype was seen at least ten times. V is TRBV5-1 and J is TRBJ2-7; no clear D gene. Germline CDR1 and CDR2: SGHRS and YFSETQ. This CDR3 spans 13 amino acids. Trimming took off 4 bases at V and 7 bases at J, with 15 bases between the two ends. DNA of the CDR3: TGCGCCAGCAGCGCCCCTCGGGCCGGGGAGCAGTACTTC. It specifies CASSAPRAGEQYF.

This chain links TRBV6-1 with TRBJ2-1; TRBD2 aligns across 9 bases. Germline loops: CDR1 MNHNS, CDR2 SASEGT. This CDR3 is 15 amino acids long. J lost 15 bases, V lost 7 bases, and 19 bases had no gene match. The CDR3 bases are TGTGCCAGCACAGCCCCTAGCGGGGAACGGAGGGTGCGGTTCTTC. Translation gives CASTAPSGERRVRFF.

This clonotype was counted at least ten times. The chain joins TRBV3-1 to TRBJ2-3; TRBD2 matches 8 bases. Per the germline V gene, CDR1 is LGHDT and CDR2 is YNNKEL (reference sequence). Trimming cost V 2 bases and J 3 bases; bases outside gene matches: 7. The CDR3 covers 16 residues. The DNA of the CDR3 is TGTGCCAGCAGCCAATCCAGCGGGAGAAGGACAGATACGCAGTATTTT. The encoded protein is CASSQSSGRRTDTQYF.

J is TRBJ2-5 and V is TRBV7-9, with 7 bases matching TRBD2. The junction had 5 bases not matched to a gene; V was cut back by 1 base and J by 6 bases. CDR3 length: 14 amino acids. The germline V gene has CDR1 SEHNR and CDR2 FQNEAQ (reference sequence). CDR3 coding DNA: TGTGCCAGCAGCTTAGGGACTAGTCTTCAGACCCAGTACTTC. Protein product: CASSLGTSLQTQYF.

This clonotype occurred many times. The chain recombines TRBV28 with TRBJ1-2; weak D call: TRBD1 (5 bases). V was trimmed by 10 bases and J by 6 bases, leaving 15 bases between them. Germline-derived CDR1 and CDR2 are MDHEN and SYDVKM. The CDR3 spans 12 residues. The CDR3 DNA reads TGTGCCACCGACTTCAGGGTCCATGGCTACACCTTC. As protein: CATDFRVHGYTF.

There are many counts of this clonotype. CDR3 DNA: TGTGCCAGCACTCGAGACACGAACACTGAAGCTTTCTTT. Translation: CASTRDTNTEAFF. The rearrangement links TRBV6-2 or TRBV6-3 to TRBJ1-1; D unresolved. The germline V and J ends were trimmed by 7 bases and 1 base, with 10 bases remaining between them. CDR3 length: 13 residues. Germline V gives CDR1 MNHEY, CDR2 SVGEGT.

To note about this clonotype: A much larger clone differs by one base, so this may be a read error. V is TRBV18 and J is TRBJ2-3; perhaps TRBD2 as D (6 bases). CDR1 KGHSH and CDR2 LQKENI come from the germline V gene. This CDR3 is built from 15 residues. CDR3 in amino acids: CASSPEEGYTDTRYF. The CDR3 nucleotides read TGTGCCAGCTCACCGGAGGAGGGGTACACAGATACGCGGTATTTT.

The rearrangement links TRBV19 to TRBJ2-2; TRBD2 is a possible D gene (6 bases). The CDR3 is 17 amino acids. Germline V CDR1 and CDR2: LNHDA, SQIVND (reference sequence). Between the trimmed V and J ends, which lost 4 bases and 3 bases, there was a span of 18 bases. The CDR3 DNA follows: TGTGCCAGTAGTAGCCGACGGCAGGGAGGATACACCGGGGAGCTGTTTTTT. Encoded protein: CASSSRRQGGYTGELFF. Full variable domain (remainder filled in from reference TRBV19 and TRBJ2-2): DGGITQSPKYLFRKEGQNVTLSCEQNLNHDAMYWYRQDPGQGLRLIYYSQIVNDFQKGDIAEGYSVSREKKESFPLTVTSAQKNPTAFYLCASSSRRQGGYTGELFFGEGSRLTVL.

The sample holds many counts of this clonotype. In DNA, the CDR3 is TGTGCCAGCAGCTTAGAGTCTGGGGGTAGGAATGAAAAACTGTTTTTT. It is translated as CASSLESGGRNEKLFF. V is TRBV7-2 and J is TRBJ1-4; a possible D gene is TRBD1 (5 bases). This CDR3 spans 16 amino acids. V was trimmed by 1 base and J by 5 bases, leaving 14 bases between them. Germline lookup yields CDR1 SGHTA and CDR2 FQGNSA.

This clonotype was counted ten times or more. The genes are TRBV12-3 or TRBV12-4 and TRBJ2-1; no clear D. The V and J ends lost 1 base and 3 bases respectively, with 13 bases between them. This CDR3 is 16 amino acids long. CDR3 residues: CASSLGNSPGYNEQFF. The DNA for the CDR3 is TGTGCCAGCAGTTTAGGAAACTCGCCGGGCTACAATGAGCAGTTCTTC.

This clonotype has just a few counts. The chain uses TRBV18 and TRBJ1-2; D is uncertain. Germline V gene sequence: CDR1 KGHSH, CDR2 LQKENI. CDR3 length: 13 residues. Trimming stripped 2 bases from V and 5 bases from J, with 9 bases between. The CDR3 region has the DNA TGTGCCAGCTCACCAGGACGAGCATATGGCTACACCTTC. Translating it yields CASSPGRAYGYTF.

At least ten counts were recorded for this clonotype. The genes are TRBV28 and TRBJ2-7; 14 bases align to TRBD2. V lost 4 bases, J lost 1 base, and 3 bases stayed unmatched. Germline values: CDR1 MDHEN, CDR2 SYDVKM. The CDR3 has 16 residues. This CDR3 reads CASSSGLAGGSYEQYF. As DNA, the CDR3 is TGTGCCAGCAGTTCCGGACTAGCGGGGGGATCCTACGAGCAGTACTTC.

The rearrangement uses TRBV5-1 and TRBJ2-3; 8 nucleotides agree with TRBD1. The CDR3 has 15 residues. The germline V gene has CDR1 SGHRS and CDR2 YFSETQ. Trimming removed 4 bases from V and 3 bases from J; junction bases left unmatched: 7. The CDR3 nucleotides read TGCGCCAGCAGCCGACAGGGGTTTGTTACAGATACGCAGTATTTT. This sequence encodes CASSRQGFVTDTQYF.

With regard to this clonotype: A far larger clone is one nucleotide away, so this likely arose from a read error. This chain uses TRBV27 with TRBJ1-1; D remains unclear. The CDR3 spans 16 residues. The germline V gene encodes CDR1 MNHEY and CDR2 SMNVEV (reference sequence). Trimming removed 2 bases at V and 5 bases at J, with 18 bases between. CDR3 sequence (DNA): TGTGCCAGCAGTTTAAGGTGGGCTCCCGGTGGGACTGAAGCTTTCTTT. The encoded protein is CASSLRWAPGGTEAFF.

About this clonotype: A clone one base away is much larger, so this may be a read error. The rearrangement links TRBV12-5 to TRBJ2-7, with D possibly called TRBD1 or TRBD2 (6 bases each). CDR1 and CDR2 from the germline V gene are LGHNT and FRNRAP. V gave up 2 bases and J gave up 4 bases, with 21 bases separating them. The CDR3 loop spans 17 amino acids. CDR3 sequence: CASGLPHRGGTHYEQYF. The CDR3 DNA is TGTGCTAGTGGTTTGCCCCATCGCGGCGGGACACATTACGAGCAGTACTTC.

The table lists this clonotype with a few counts. The chain joins TRBV7-9 to TRBJ1-5; 9 nucleotides match TRBD1. The length of the CDR3 is 14 residues. After removal of 1 base from V and 9 bases from J, the junction contained 4 bases not matched to a gene. Germline CDR1 is SEHNR and CDR2 is FQNEAQ (reference sequence). The CDR3, as DNA: TGTGCCAGCAGCTTAGGGGGACAGGGACGGCCCCAGCATTTT. Protein sequence: CASSLGGQGRPQHF.

The chain uses TRBV3-1 and TRBJ2-2; D unresolved. This CDR3 spans 13 amino acids. CDR1 and CDR2 from the germline V gene are LGHDT and YNNKEL (reference sequence). Trimming removed 1 base from V and 7 bases from J, with 7 bases in between. The CDR3 loop reads CASSQVKGGELFF. As DNA, the CDR3 is TGTGCCAGCAGCCAAGTAAAAGGCGGGGAGCTGTTTTTT.

This clonotype was counted at least ten times. The chain uses TRBV28 and TRBJ1-2; D not certain. The germline V and J ends were trimmed by 1 base and 5 bases, with 11 bases remaining between them. Looked up from germline, CDR1 is MDHEN and CDR2 is SYDVKM. The CDR3 is made up of 14 amino acids. The CDR3 nucleotides are TGTGCCAGCAGTTTATCCGACCCTTTATATGGCTACACCTTC. Its protein product is CASSLSDPLYGYTF.